Shown below are 8 T cell receptor beta chains from a single sample sequenced in a study of CD8 T cells in ankylosing spondylitis. MiXCR was run by TCRdb on the 5' RACE reads, yielding one entry per CDR3 protein. In the table there are about 89,000 distinct CDR3 sequences, 27% of which are singletons. The sample comprised blood, either unsorted or a sorted T cell fraction (not recorded which). The origin of the receptors is a male donor with ankylosing spondylitis or in good health (not recorded which).

This chain's CDR3 is CASSQQGLNTEAFF. The CDR3 region has the DNA TGTGCCAGCAGCCAACAGGGACTGAACACTGAAGCTTTCTTT. The rearrangement uses TRBV3-1 and TRBJ1-1; D is perhaps TRBD1 (5 bases). Germline V gene lookup returns CDR1 LGHDT and CDR2 YNNKEL (reference sequence). The V end lost 2 bases, the J end lost 0 bases, and 7 bases lay between the germline ends. The CDR3 spans 14 residues. Based on the CDR3 plus reference TRBV3-1 and TRBJ1-1, the full variable domain is DTAVSQTPKYLVTQMGNDKSIKCEQNLGHDTMYWYKQDSKKFLKIMFSYNNKELIINETVPNRFSPKSPDKAHLNLHINSLELGDSAVYFCASSQQGLNTEAFFGQGTRLTVV.

J is TRBJ2-5 and V is TRBV5-1, with D hard to call. V lost 0 bases and J lost 0, with 6 bases in between. The CDR3 has 14 amino acids. Germline V gene data show CDR1 as SGHRS and CDR2 as YFSETQ. The CDR3 reads CASSLDIHQETQYF. DNA for the CDR3: TGCGCCAGCAGCTTGGATATTCACCAAGAGACCCAGTACTTC.

This chain uses TRBV29-1 with TRBJ2-7; 8 bases fit TRBD1. With V trimmed by 7 bases and J by 7 bases, 12 bases remained unmatched. The CDR3 is 13 amino acids. Germline CDR1 and CDR2: SQVTM and ANQGSEA. CDR3 protein: CSATPQGAREQYF. The CDR3 DNA sequence: TGCAGCGCTACCCCCCAGGGGGCAAGGGAGCAGTACTTC.

This clonotype was observed a handful of times. For the CDR3, the DNA is TGCGCCAGCAGCTTGGGGGCCCAGCTAGCCAAAAACATTCAGTACTTC. It specifies CASSLGAQLAKNIQYF. This chain links TRBV5-1 with TRBJ2-4; D gene ambiguous. Germline V gene data show CDR1 as SGHRS and CDR2 as YFSETQ. CDR3 length equals 16 residues. Trimming shortened V by 0 bases and J by 0 bases, and 10 bases separated the two germline ends.

In its sample, this clonotype was seen a few times. The V call is TRBV5-1, the J call TRBJ1-1; D unresolved. CDR1 and CDR2 (germline): SGHRS, YFSETQ. This CDR3 is built from 15 residues. With 0 bases removed from V and 2 bases from J, the gap between germline ends came to 11 bases. In DNA form, the CDR3 reads TGCGCCAGCAGCTTGGAGGGTCTCTACAACACTGAAGCTTTCTTT. Translating it yields CASSLEGLYNTEAFF.

The J gene is TRBJ2-3, the V gene TRBV2; D might be TRBD2 (7 bases). The CDR3 spans 15 residues. Trimming removed 4 bases at V and 5 bases at J, with 16 bases between. Germline CDR1 is SNHLY and CDR2 is FYNNEI. CDR3: CASSVFQGGGDTQYF. The CDR3, as DNA: TGTGCCAGCAGTGTTTTCCAGGGAGGGGGAGATACGCAGTATTTT. Combining the CDR3 with reference TRBV2 and TRBJ2-3 gives the whole variable domain EPEVTQTPSHQVTQMGQEVILRCVPISNHLYFYWYRQILGQKVEFLVSFYNNEISEKSEIFDDQFSVERPDGSNFTLKIRSTKLEDSAMYFCASSVFQGGGDTQYFGPGTRLTVL.

This clonotype occurred a few times. The V gene is TRBV29-1, the J gene TRBJ2-1; possibly TRBD2 for D (7 bases). V lost 2 bases and J 3 bases, leaving 20 bases between the germline ends. Germline-derived CDR1 and CDR2 are SQVTM and ANQGSEA. CDR3 size: 17 residues. Here the CDR3 reads CSVESGEQGNNYNEQFF. The CDR3 coding sequence is TGCAGCGTTGAAAGCGGGGAACAGGGAAATAACTACAATGAGCAGTTCTTC.

This clonotype was counted at least ten times. The chain couples TRBV12-3 or TRBV12-4 to TRBJ1-3; unclear D gene. V shed 4 bases and J shed 0 bases, with 10 bases lying between them. The CDR3 runs 15 residues. The CDR3 region has the DNA TGTGCCAGCAGTTCGTTGGACCTCTCTGGAAACACCATATATTTT. Amino acids: CASSSLDLSGNTIYF.